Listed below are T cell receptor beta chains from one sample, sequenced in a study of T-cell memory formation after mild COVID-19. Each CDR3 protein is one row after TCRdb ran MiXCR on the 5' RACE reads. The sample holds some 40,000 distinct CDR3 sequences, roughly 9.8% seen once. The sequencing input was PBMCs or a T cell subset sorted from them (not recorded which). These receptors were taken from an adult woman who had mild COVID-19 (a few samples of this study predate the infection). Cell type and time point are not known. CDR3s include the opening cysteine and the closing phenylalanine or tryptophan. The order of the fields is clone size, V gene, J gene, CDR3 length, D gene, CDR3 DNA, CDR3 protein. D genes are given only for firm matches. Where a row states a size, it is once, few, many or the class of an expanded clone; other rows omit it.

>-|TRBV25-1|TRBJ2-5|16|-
TGTGCCAGCAGTGATCGGAAGGTAGTAGGGCAAGAGACCCAGTACTTC
CASSDRKVVGQETQYF
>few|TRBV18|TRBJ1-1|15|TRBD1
TGTGCCAGCTCACCAAGTACAGGGGGCCACACTGAAGCTTTCTTT
CASSPSTGGHTEAFF
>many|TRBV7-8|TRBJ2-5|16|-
TGTGCCAGCAGACGCCGCAGGGACTCCGGCCAAGAGACCCAGTACTTC
CASRRRRDSGQETQYF
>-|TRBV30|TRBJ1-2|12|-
TGTGCCTGGAGCTCCCACCCGAGGGGCTACACCTTC
CAWSSHPRGYTF
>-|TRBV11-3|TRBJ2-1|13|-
TGTGCCAGCAGCCCCAACTACAGGGATGAGCAGTTCTTC
CASSPNYRDEQFF
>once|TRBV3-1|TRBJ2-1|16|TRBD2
TGTGCCAGCAGCCGACTAGCGGGGAGCACCTACAATGAGCAGTTCTTC
CASSRLAGSTYNEQFF
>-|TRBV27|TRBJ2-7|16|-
TGTGCCAGCAGCCCTATCGGGTTCCCTAAGGATTACGAGCAGTACTTC
CASSPIGFPKDYEQYF
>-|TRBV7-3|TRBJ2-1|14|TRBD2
TGTGCCAGCAGTTATGGACTAGTAGGCAATGAGCAGTTCTTC
CASSYGLVGNEQFF
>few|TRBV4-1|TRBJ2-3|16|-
TGCGCCAGCAGCCAGGAGGTCGGGTCAGGCACAGATACGCAGTATTTT
CASSQEVGSGTDTQYF
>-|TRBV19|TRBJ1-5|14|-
TGTGCCAGTAGTATGAGGGGAACCAATCAGCCCCAGCATTTT
CASSMRGTNQPQHF
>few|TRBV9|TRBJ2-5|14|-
TGTGCCAGCAGCGGTGGAGGGCCGGGAGAGACCCAGTACTTC
CASSGGGPGETQYF
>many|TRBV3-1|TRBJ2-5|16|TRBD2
TGTGCCAGCAGCCAAGGGTTGCGGGGGGCCCAAGAGACCCAGTACTTC
CASSQGLRGAQETQYF
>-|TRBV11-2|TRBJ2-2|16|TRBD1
TGTGCCAGCAGCAGGCGGACAGGGTGGAACACCGGGGAGCTGTTTTTT
CASSRRTGWNTGELFF
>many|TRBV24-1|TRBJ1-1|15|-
TGTGCCACCAGTGATTCTGGGACAACGAACACTGAAGCTTTCTTT
CATSDSGTTNTEAFF
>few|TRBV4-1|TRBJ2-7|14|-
TGCGCCAGCAGCCAAGATCCGGAGATCTACGAGCAGTACTTC
CASSQDPEIYEQYF
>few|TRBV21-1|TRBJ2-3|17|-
TGTGCCAGCAGCCCACAATCGGGACTAGGGGGCACAGATACGCAGTATTTT
CASSPQSGLGGTDTQYF
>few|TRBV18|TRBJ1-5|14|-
TGTGCCAGCTCGATTCGACCTAGCAATCAGCCCCAGCATTTT
CASSIRPSNQPQHF
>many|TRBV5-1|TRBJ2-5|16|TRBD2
TGCGCCAGCAGCACGACCCACGGGAGGTCCGGGGAGACCCAGTACTTC
CASSTTHGRSGETQYF
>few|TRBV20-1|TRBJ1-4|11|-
TGCAGTGCTCGCGGCCCTGAAAAACTGTTTTTT
CSARGPEKLFF